The 10 T cell receptor beta chains below come from one sample, sequenced in a study of Graves' ophthalmopathy and Graves' hyperthyroidism. Amplified TCR beta CDR3 regions were obtained using RNA transcripts as template. First-round RT-PCR relied on HTBI primers, and a second-round multiplex PCR came next. TCRdb recomputed calls from the multiplex PCR reads with MiXCR, one row per CDR3 protein. Here the sample spans hundreds of thousands of distinct CDR3 sequences, about 24% being singletons. The material sequenced was peripheral blood. The receptors come from a woman aged 18-29 years with stable Graves' hyperthyroidism. Some clones in this sample may be carry-over from other donors' samples.

This clonotype was recorded many times. V usage is TRBV6-5 and J usage is TRBJ2-2; 10 bases agree with TRBD2. The CDR3 runs 13 residues. Germline V CDR1 and CDR2: MNHEY, SVGAGI. CDR3 sequence (DNA): TGTGGTAGCGGGAGGCCGAACACCGGGGAGCTGTTTTTT. This translates into CGSGRPNTGELFF.

There are many counts of this clonotype. The gene calls are TRBV6-2 or TRBV6-3 and TRBJ1-1; D gene unclear. This CDR3 comprises 13 residues. Germline-derived CDR1 and CDR2 are MNHEY and SVGEGT. Deletions cut 8 bases from V and 1 base from J, with 11 bases between. This CDR3 reads CASGTPGNTEAFF. As DNA, the CDR3 is TGTGCCAGCGGAACACCTGGGAACACTGAAGCTTTCTTT.

This clonotype has at least ten counts. The chain carries TRBV29-1 and TRBJ1-2; tentative D call: TRBD1 (5 bases). V lost 6 bases and J 4 bases, leaving 21 bases between the germline ends. The CDR3 is 15 amino acids. Germline values: CDR1 SQVTM, CDR2 ANQGSEA. This CDR3 reads CSVNRQNNVFYGYTF. In DNA form, the CDR3 reads TGCAGCGTCAATAGACAGAACAACGTCTTCTATGGCTACACCTTC.

V usage is TRBV18 and J usage is TRBJ2-5; 10 bases match TRBD2. From germline, CDR1 is KGHSH and CDR2 LQKENI. V lost 1 base and J lost 5; bases outside the gene matches: 4. This CDR3 spans 15 amino acids. The CDR3 nucleotides read TGTGCCAGCTCACCACTTAAACTAGCGGGGGAGACCCAGTACTTC. Protein product: CASSPLKLAGETQYF.

Ten or more counts support this clonotype. V and J are TRBV7-9 and TRBJ1-2; TRBD1 matches at 7 bases. Trimming cost V 5 bases and J 4 bases; bases outside gene matches: 4. The CDR3 length is 13 residues. Germline loops: CDR1 SEHNR, CDR2 FQNEAQ (reference sequence). CDR3 nucleotide sequence: TGTGCCAGCAGCACAGGGGTGGGCTATGGCTACACCTTC. Amino acid sequence: CASSTGVGYGYTF.

This clonotype showed up just a few times. The chain uses TRBV30 and TRBJ1-5; 9 bases fit TRBD1. The CDR3 is 13 amino acids. The germline V gene has CDR1 GTSNPN and CDR2 SVGIG (reference sequence). V shed 5 bases, J shed 4 bases, and the junction held 3 bases outside the gene matches. The CDR3 sequence: CAWGTGWNQPQHF. CDR3 nucleotide sequence: TGTGCCTGGGGGACAGGGTGGAATCAGCCCCAGCATTTT.

This clonotype was seen at least ten times. The chain links TRBV5-6 to TRBJ2-7; 9 positions agree with TRBD1. The CDR3 has 17 amino acids. Germline values: CDR1 SGHDT, CDR2 YYEEEE. The V and J ends lost 3 bases and 4 bases, in that order; junction bases with no gene match: 14. The CDR3 sequence is CASSSWVRDRVLYEQYF. The CDR3 DNA reads TGTGCCAGCAGCTCCTGGGTCCGGGACAGGGTCTTATACGAGCAGTACTTC.

The sample holds a few counts of this clonotype. A much larger clonotype is one base distant, so this may be a read error. V and J are TRBV29-1 and TRBJ1-1; weak D call: TRBD1 (6 bases). V was clipped by 3 bases and J by 9 bases, with 20 bases between them. CDR3 length: 14 residues. CDR1 and CDR2 from the germline V gene are SQVTM and ANQGSEA. The CDR3 here is CSVDEGGQQRKAFF. For the CDR3, the DNA is TGCAGCGTTGATGAAGGGGGACAACAACGGAAAGCTTTCTTT.

Only a few counts were recorded for this clonotype. The chain joins TRBV12-3 or TRBV12-4 to TRBJ2-5, with 11 bases lining up with TRBD2. The V segment lost 10 bases and the J segment 3 bases; nucleotides outside the gene matches: 10. CDR3 length equals 15 residues. The CDR3 protein is CANRLSTSGKETQYF. In DNA form, the CDR3 reads TGTGCCAACAGGCTATCGACTAGCGGGAAAGAGACCCAGTACTTC.

This clonotype showed up many times. The chain's CDR3 is CASSSGGRITGELFF. Here the CDR3 DNA reads TGTGCCAGCAGTTCGGGCGGCCGAATCACCGGGGAGCTGTTTTTT. The chain recombines TRBV12-3 or TRBV12-4 with TRBJ2-2; no definite D call. The CDR3 is 15 amino acids. Trimming removed 4 bases at V and 4 bases at J, with 13 bases between.